The 30 T cell receptor beta chains reported below all come from one sample, sequenced in a study of CD8 T cells in ankylosing spondylitis. MiXCR, run by TCRdb on the 5' RACE reads, gives a single entry per CDR3 protein. The profile shows 80,000 to 100,000 distinct CDR3 sequences, roughly 10% of them singletons. The source material was blood, either unsorted or a sorted T cell fraction (not recorded which). The origin of the receptors is a male donor with ankylosing spondylitis or in good health (not recorded which).

This clonotype occurred a few times. The chain recombines TRBV20-1 with TRBJ2-7; D gene uncertain. The germline V and J ends were trimmed by 1 base and 5 bases, with 6 bases remaining between them. The CDR3 totals 11 residues. In germline, CDR1 is DFQATT, CDR2 SNEGSKA (reference sequence). The chain's CDR3 is CSARGKNEQYF. In nucleotides, the CDR3 is TGCAGTGCTAGAGGAAAGAACGAGCAGTACTTC.

This clonotype was seen ten or more times. The chain couples TRBV6-6 to TRBJ1-3, with D hard to call. The CDR3 is made up of 13 amino acids. The ends were cut back, 7 bases at V and 2 bases at J, with 9 bases in the middle. CDR1 MNHNY and CDR2 SVGAGI come from the germline V gene (reference sequence). In nucleotides, the CDR3 is TGTGCCAGCAATAATCGGGCTGGAAACACCATATATTTT. Its translation: CASNNRAGNTIYF.

This clonotype was seen repeatedly, ten times or more. The V gene is TRBV5-1, the J gene TRBJ1-5; D may be TRBD1 (5 bases). Trimming took 0 bases from V and 3 from J, leaving 10 bases between them. CDR1 and CDR2 from the germline V gene are SGHRS and YFSETQ. The CDR3 runs to 15 residues. CDR3 protein: CASSLVSGPNQPQHF. The CDR3 DNA is TGCGCCAGCAGCTTGGTTTCGGGGCCCAATCAGCCCCAGCATTTT.

This clonotype was seen many times. J is TRBJ2-4 and V is TRBV19; D is perhaps TRBD2 (5 bases). Trimming left V 4 bases short and J 0 bases short, with 7 bases between. This CDR3 spans 14 amino acids. Germline V lookup: CDR1 LNHDA, CDR2 SQIVND (reference sequence). The CDR3 is CASSRELAKNIQYF. CDR3 in DNA: TGTGCCAGTAGTAGGGAGCTAGCCAAAAACATTCAGTACTTC.

This clonotype was counted many times. The chain carries TRBV7-2 and TRBJ2-7, with D unresolved. CDR1 and CDR2 (germline): SGHTA, FQGNSA. Trimming stripped 1 base from V and 4 bases from J, with 11 bases between. The CDR3 is 14 residues long. The DNA for the CDR3 is TGTGCCAGCAGCTTAGGGGTAGGTGCGTACGAGCAGTACTTC. It encodes CASSLGVGAYEQYF.

The sample holds many counts of this clonotype. This chain joins TRBV5-6 and TRBJ2-1, with D hard to call. Per the germline V gene, CDR1 is SGHDT and CDR2 is YYEEEE. V was pared by 0 bases and J by 1 base, with 11 bases between. The CDR3 covers 16 residues. DNA for the CDR3: TGTGCCAGCAGCTTGGCCACCGGTCCTTCCTACAATGAGCAGTTCTTC. This encodes CASSLATGPSYNEQFF.

This clonotype was observed many times. This chain uses TRBV10-3 with TRBJ2-5, with TRBD2 as a possible D gene (5 bases). This CDR3 spans 16 amino acids. Trimming removed 7 bases from V and 1 base from J, with 19 bases in between. Germline-derived CDR1 and CDR2 are ENHRY and SYGVKD. The DNA of the CDR3 is TGTGCCATCATATCGGTTCTAGCCGGTATCCAAGAGACCCAGTACTTC. This sequence encodes CAIISVLAGIQETQYF.

This clonotype was seen many times. V and J are TRBV6-5 and TRBJ2-2, with D possibly TRBD1 on 5 matching bases. There are 17 residues in the CDR3. Germline V CDR1 and CDR2: MNHEY, SVGAGI. With 0 bases removed from V and 2 bases from J, the gap between germline ends came to 13 bases. The chain's CDR3 is CASSYSGSRANTGELFF. CDR3 nucleotide sequence: TGTGCCAGCAGTTACTCTGGTAGCAGGGCCAACACCGGGGAGCTGTTTTTT.

At least ten counts were recorded for this clonotype. V usage is TRBV2 and J usage is TRBJ2-3; 7 nucleotides match TRBD2. The J segment lost 2 bases and the V segment lost 5 bases, leaving 10 bases of the junction unmatched. Germline V lookup: CDR1 SNHLY, CDR2 FYNNEI. This CDR3 contains 16 residues. The CDR3 DNA reads TGTGCCAGCAGTATTGGGACTAACAGACTCACAGATACGCAGTATTTT. Its protein product is CASSIGTNRLTDTQYF.

This clonotype was counted at least ten times. The chain uses TRBV28 and TRBJ2-7, with 7 positions matching TRBD1. Germline V gene lookup returns CDR1 MDHEN and CDR2 SYDVKM. This CDR3 contains 12 residues. V gave up 10 bases and J gave up 5 bases; unmatched junction bases: 8. CDR3 amino acids: CATDKGAHEQYF. The CDR3 DNA sequence: TGTGCCACCGATAAGGGGGCCCACGAGCAGTACTTC.

This clonotype was seen repeatedly, ten times or more. The chain carries TRBV28 and TRBJ1-2; TRBD1 aligns across 7 bases. V shed 6 bases and J 5 bases; nucleotides not matched to a gene: 12. The CDR3 contains 15 residues. Germline V gene sequence: CDR1 MDHEN, CDR2 SYDVKM. CDR3 sequence reads: CASRAGTDKVYGYTF. In DNA form, the CDR3 reads TGTGCCAGCAGGGCCGGGACAGATAAAGTTTATGGCTACACCTTC.

The chain links TRBV28 to TRBJ1-1; possibly TRBD1 for D (6 bases). V lost 5 bases and J lost 2, with 18 bases in between. CDR1 and CDR2 (germline): MDHEN, SYDVKM. The CDR3 contains 16 residues. The CDR3, as DNA: TGTGCCAGCAGTCCGTTAGTGAGGGGGTTAAACACTGAAGCTTTCTTT. Amino acids: CASSPLVRGLNTEAFF. Based on the CDR3 plus reference TRBV28 and TRBJ1-1, the full variable domain is DVKVTQSSRYLVKRTGEKVFLECVQDMDHENMFWYRQDPGLGLRLIYFSYDVKMKEKGDIPEGYSVSREKKERFSLILESASTNQTSMYLCASSPLVRGLNTEAFFGQGTRLTVV.

CDR3 DNA: TGTGCCAGCAACTACAGCACGGACCCCTACTTGACCGATGAGCAGTTCTTC. It translates to CASNYSTDPYLTDEQFF. The chain carries TRBV3-1 and TRBJ2-1; no clear D. The CDR3 has 17 residues. Germline V gene data show CDR1 as LGHDT and CDR2 as YNNKEL (reference sequence). V shed 7 bases and J shed 8 bases, with 27 bases lying between them.

In its sample, this clonotype was seen many times. CDR3 sequence reads: CASSPYDSQETQYF. The DNA of the CDR3 is TGTGCCAGCAGCCCTTACGATAGCCAAGAGACCCAGTACTTC. The chain employs TRBV7-2 and TRBJ2-5, with D uncertain. Germline CDR1 is SGHTA and CDR2 is FQGNSA. The CDR3 is 14 amino acids. V gave up 5 bases and J gave up 1 base, with 11 bases separating them.

The chain links TRBV9 to TRBJ2-5; the D is unclear. CDR3 length equals 13 residues. V lost 0 bases and J 3 bases, leaving 6 bases between the germline ends. Germline lookup yields CDR1 SGDLS and CDR2 YYNGEE. CDR3 amino acids: CASSVGLKETQYF. DNA for the CDR3: TGTGCCAGCAGCGTAGGTCTGAAAGAGACCCAGTACTTC.

In this sample, this clonotype turned up many times. The chain has TRBV12-3 or TRBV12-4 and TRBJ1-5; 8 bases match TRBD1. V trimming: 3 bases; J trimming: 7 bases; junction bases outside the gene matches: 8. CDR3 size: 15 residues. The CDR3: CASSFTGQGGQPQHF. As DNA, the CDR3 is TGTGCCAGCAGTTTCACCGGACAGGGAGGGCAGCCCCAGCATTTT.

This clonotype was detected many times. CDR3 nucleotides: TGTGCCAGCAGTCGGGACAGGGGTAACTACGAGCAGTACTTC. This gives the protein CASSRDRGNYEQYF. The V call is TRBV6-4, the J call TRBJ2-7; TRBD1 matches 10 bases. The length of the CDR3 is 14 residues. CDR1 is MRHNA, CDR2 SNTAGT, per germline. Trimming took 5 bases from V and 3 from J; bases not matched to a gene: 4.

This clonotype was seen repeatedly, ten times or more. Sequence at one end of the junction differs from germline and may be a read error. The V gene is TRBV12-3 or TRBV12-4, the J gene TRBJ2-1; D may correspond to TRBD1 or TRBD2 (5 bases each). This CDR3 has 15 amino acids. The CDR3 sequence: CASRGRDGSFNEQFF. The CDR3 coding sequence is TGTGCCAGCAGGGGCCGGGACGGATCCTTCAATGAGCAGTTCTTC.

This clonotype has just a few counts. The gene calls are TRBV7-9 and TRBJ2-7; tentative D call: TRBD1 (5 bases). The germline V and J ends were trimmed by 0 bases and 5 bases, with 14 bases remaining between them. The germline CDR1 and CDR2 sequences are SEHNR and FQNEAQ (reference sequence). The CDR3 has 15 residues. The CDR3 nucleotides read TGTGCCAGCAGCTTAGCGCAAGGGGCGATGGACGAGCAGTACTTC. It translates to CASSLAQGAMDEQYF.

This clonotype was counted ten times or more. CDR3 DNA sequence: TGTGCCAGCAGCTTCACTAGCGGGGCGGGGGAGACCCAGTACTTC. Its protein is CASSFTSGAGETQYF. This rearrangement joins TRBV7-3 to TRBJ2-5; TRBD2 aligns across 10 bases. With V trimmed by 3 bases and J by 5 bases, 6 bases remained unmatched. This CDR3 is built from 15 residues. Germline V gives CDR1 SGHTA, CDR2 FQGTGA.

The chain couples TRBV12-3 or TRBV12-4 to TRBJ2-2; D is unclear. This CDR3 is built from 15 residues. V was shortened by 5 bases and J by 4 bases, with 14 bases between the two germline ends. The CDR3 DNA follows: TGTGCCAGCAGTAAACGTTGGGAATCCACCGGGGAGCTGTTTTTT. It encodes CASSKRWESTGELFF.

This clonotype was observed many times. This rearrangement joins TRBV20-1 to TRBJ2-1; 9 bases fit TRBD1. The CDR3 spans 15 residues. The germline V gene has CDR1 DFQATT and CDR2 SNEGSKA (reference sequence). V shed 1 base and J 3 bases; nucleotides not matched to a gene: 4. The CDR3 spells CSARVGQGYYNEQFF. The CDR3 DNA is TGCAGTGCTAGAGTGGGACAGGGATACTACAATGAGCAGTTCTTC.

Many counts were recorded for this clonotype. The chain couples TRBV13 to TRBJ2-7; a possible D gene is TRBD2 (5 bases). This CDR3 has 14 residues. Germline CDR1 and CDR2: PRHDT and FYEKMQ (reference sequence). Deletions cut 6 bases from V and 6 bases from J, with 18 bases between. The CDR3 region is CASSSPSRVTEQYF. CDR3 DNA: TGTGCCAGCAGTTCCCCATCGAGGGTAACCGAGCAGTACTTC.

There are many counts of this clonotype. One junction end disagrees with the germline gene, perhaps due to a read error. This chain joins TRBV3-1 and TRBJ1-3; unclear D gene. This CDR3 is 14 amino acids long. Germline lookup yields CDR1 LGHDT and CDR2 YNNKEL (reference sequence). In DNA, the CDR3 is TGTGCCAGCAGTCAATGGAATGCGGGGAACAACATATATTTT. Protein: CASSQWNAGNNIYF.

This clonotype showed up many times. The chain is built from TRBV9 and TRBJ1-1; D ambiguous. The CDR3 spans 13 residues. The V end was cut by 0 bases, the J end by 1 base, with 4 bases between. Per germline, CDR1 SGDLS and CDR2 YYNGEE. CDR3 sequence (DNA): TGTGCCAGCAGCGTAGCTGGGAACACTGAAGCTTTCTTT. Protein: CASSVAGNTEAFF.

This clonotype occurred many times. The genes are TRBV9 and TRBJ2-3; TRBD2 matches 14 bases. V lost 4 bases to trimming and J lost 0 bases; unmatched junction nucleotides: 4. The CDR3 totals 17 residues. Germline V CDR1 and CDR2: SGDLS, YYNGEE. In DNA, the CDR3 is TGTGCCAGCAGCAACGGACTAGCGGGGGGTAGCACAGATACGCAGTATTTT. Protein product: CASSNGLAGGSTDTQYF.

This clonotype was observed at least ten times. The chain has TRBV6-4 and TRBJ2-1, with D uncertain. Germline V gives CDR1 MRHNA, CDR2 SNTAGT. The CDR3 is made up of 12 amino acids. Deletions cut 5 bases from V and 4 bases from J, with 6 bases between. The CDR3 region has the DNA TGTGCCAGCAGTAACCTATACAATGAGCAGTTCTTC. Its translation is CASSNLYNEQFF.

This clonotype was seen repeatedly, ten times or more. The chain uses TRBV2 and TRBJ2-7; TRBD2 agrees at 8 bases. Germline V lookup: CDR1 SNHLY, CDR2 FYNNEI. The CDR3 covers 15 residues. V gave up 1 base and J gave up 1 base; unmatched junction bases: 3. The CDR3 DNA follows: TGTGCCAGCAGTGAAGGAGCGGGGGCATCCTACGAGCAGTACTTC. Protein product: CASSEGAGASYEQYF.

This clonotype has a count of ten or more. This rearrangement joins TRBV7-6 to TRBJ2-5; D possibly matches TRBD1 or TRBD2 (5 bases each). Between the trimmed V and J ends, which lost 7 bases and 9 bases, there was a span of 15 bases. This CDR3 comprises 12 residues. Germline V lookup: CDR1 SGHVS, CDR2 FNYEAQ. The CDR3 bases are TGTGCCAGCACCCCTGGGGGTCGGGCCCAGTACTTC. Amino acids: CASTPGGRAQYF. Together with reference TRBV7-6 and TRBJ2-5, the CDR3 gives the full variable domain: GAGVSQSPRYKVTKRGQDVALRCDPISGHVSLYWYRQALGQGPEFLTYFNYEAQQDKSGLPNDRFSAERPEGSISTLTIQRTEQRDSAMYRCASTPGGRAQYFGPGTRLLVL.

In its sample, this clonotype was seen many times. V is TRBV5-1 and J is TRBJ2-5; D gene unclear. Germline loops: CDR1 SGHRS, CDR2 YFSETQ. V gave up 4 bases and J gave up 3 bases, with 7 bases separating them. The CDR3 is made up of 12 amino acids. CDR3 coding DNA: TGCGCCAGCAGCGGCGACAAAGAGACCCAGTACTTC. This gives the protein CASSGDKETQYF.